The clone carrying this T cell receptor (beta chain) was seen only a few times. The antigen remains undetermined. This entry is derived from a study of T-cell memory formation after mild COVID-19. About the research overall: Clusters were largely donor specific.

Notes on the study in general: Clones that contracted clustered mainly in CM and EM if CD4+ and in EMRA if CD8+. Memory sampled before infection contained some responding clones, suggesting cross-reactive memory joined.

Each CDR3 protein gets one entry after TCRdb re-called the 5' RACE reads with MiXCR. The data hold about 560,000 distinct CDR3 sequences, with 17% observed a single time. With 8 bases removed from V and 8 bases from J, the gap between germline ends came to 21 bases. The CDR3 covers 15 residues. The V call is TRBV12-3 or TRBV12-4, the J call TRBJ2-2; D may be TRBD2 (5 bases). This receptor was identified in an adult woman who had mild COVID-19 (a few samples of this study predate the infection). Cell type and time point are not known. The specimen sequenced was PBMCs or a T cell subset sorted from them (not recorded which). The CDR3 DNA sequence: TGTGCCAGCGGTGCACTACCACGGGGTCGAGGGGAGCTGTTTTTT. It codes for CASGALPRGRGELFF.